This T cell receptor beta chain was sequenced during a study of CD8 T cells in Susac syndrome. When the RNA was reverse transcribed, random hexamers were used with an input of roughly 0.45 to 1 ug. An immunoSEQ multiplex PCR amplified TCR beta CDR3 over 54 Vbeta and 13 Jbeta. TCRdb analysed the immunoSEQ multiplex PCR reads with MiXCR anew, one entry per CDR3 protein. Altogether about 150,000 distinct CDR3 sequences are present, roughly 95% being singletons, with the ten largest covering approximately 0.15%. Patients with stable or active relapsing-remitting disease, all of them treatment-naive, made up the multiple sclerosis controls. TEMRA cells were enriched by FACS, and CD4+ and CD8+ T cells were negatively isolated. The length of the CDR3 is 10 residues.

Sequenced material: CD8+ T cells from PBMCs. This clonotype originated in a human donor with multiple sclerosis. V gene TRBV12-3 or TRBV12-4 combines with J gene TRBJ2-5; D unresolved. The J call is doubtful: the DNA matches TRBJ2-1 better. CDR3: CASSSRTQFF. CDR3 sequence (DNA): TGTGCCAGCAGTTCCCGGACCCAGTTCTTC.